This T cell receptor beta chain was sequenced for a study of naive and memory T cell subsets. Two oligonucleotides, mixed equimolar, formed the beta constant-region primer covering TRBC1 and TRBC2. Four rounds of PCR amplified the ligated cDNA using nested alpha and beta constant-region primers plus SP2. Each CDR3 protein is one row after TCRdb ran MiXCR on the UMI-ligation and nested PCR reads. The sample carries around 93,000 distinct CDR3 sequences, roughly 12% recorded once. This clonotype was observed a few times. What it recognizes is unknown. CDR3 size: 14 residues. V was clipped by 5 bases and J by 4 bases, with 12 bases between them. Looked up from germline, CDR1 is LGHNA and CDR2 is YSLEER. General observations from the study: Possibly reflecting memory cells re-expressing CD45RA, a few larger clonotypes occurred in naive repertoires, especially CD8. Activation and differentiation may alter RNA-based TCR counts.

The source is a human donor in good health. The sequenced material came from naive CD4+ T cells from blood. V gene TRBV4-3 combines with J gene TRBJ1-5; D gene uncertain. CDR3 loop: CASSFRTGNQPQHF. CDR3 coding DNA: TGCGCCAGCAGCTTTCGGACGGGAAATCAGCCCCAGCATTTT.